These 25 T cell receptor beta chains were sequenced from one sample in a study of blood T cells in healthy people across ages. It was with a sample-barcoded 5' primer and a J-beta primer mix that a second PCR of about 7 to 12 cycles was run. One entry per CDR3 protein, called by TCRdb with MiXCR from the 5' RACE reads. The top ten clones hold approximately 4.1% of a sample with around 1,600,000 distinct CDR3 sequences, around 40% of them seen once. Sequenced: blood. Receptor source: a woman between 18 and 29 years old in good health.

The gene calls are TRBV10-2 and TRBJ1-2; D is ambiguous. The CDR3 runs 14 residues. Germline V lookup: CDR1 WSHSY, CDR2 SAAADI. Trimming removed 0 bases at V and 7 bases at J, with 12 bases between. In DNA form, the CDR3 reads TGCGCCAGCAGTGAGTCGGGAAGGGCTTCTGGCTACACCTTC. Residues: CASSESGRASGYTF.

The chain joins TRBV7-9 to TRBJ2-5; the D is unclear. Trimming removed 4 bases at V and 5 bases at J, with 17 bases between. Germline V lookup: CDR1 SEHNR, CDR2 FQNEAQ (reference sequence). This CDR3 is 15 amino acids long. The CDR3 here is CASSSSSEPTETQYF. As DNA, the CDR3 is TGTGCCAGCAGCTCCTCGAGCGAGCCAACTGAGACCCAGTACTTC.

This clonotype was detected a few times. The rearrangement links TRBV20-1 to TRBJ2-1; D perhaps matches TRBD2 (6 bases). The length of the CDR3 is 14 residues. Per germline, CDR1 DFQATT and CDR2 SNEGSKA (reference sequence). V was shortened by 1 base and J by 4 bases, with 11 bases between the two germline ends. This CDR3 is CSARGGKTYNEQFF. The CDR3 DNA sequence: TGCAGTGCTAGAGGCGGGAAAACGTACAATGAGCAGTTCTTC.

The chain is built from TRBV24-1 and TRBJ1-1; D is possibly TRBD1 (6 bases). CDR3 size: 14 residues. Germline assignment: CDR1 KGHDR and CDR2 SFDVKD. Between the trimmed V and J ends, which lost 7 bases and 3 bases, there was a span of 14 bases. The CDR3 nucleotides read TGTGCCACCAGGTCGAGGGACACGGACACTGAAGCTTTCTTT. It is translated as CATRSRDTDTEAFF.

This clonotype appeared a few times. This chain joins TRBV6-5 and TRBJ2-7; TRBD2 agrees at 13 bases. This CDR3 spans 15 amino acids. Germline loops: CDR1 MNHEY, CDR2 SVGAGI. Unmatched junction bases numbered 3, after V lost 5 bases and J lost 2 bases. The DNA for the CDR3 is TGTGCCAGCAGTCGGACTAGCGGGAGCCCCTACGAGCAGTACTTC. Protein product: CASSRTSGSPYEQYF.

Only one count was recorded for this clonotype. The chain links TRBV27 to TRBJ2-3, with D hard to call. CDR3 length: 14 amino acids. The V and J ends lost 8 bases and 2 bases respectively, with 14 bases between them. Germline assignment: CDR1 MNHEY and CDR2 SMNVEV (reference sequence). DNA of the CDR3: TGTGCCAGCTGGACCTCCGATAACACAGATACGCAGTATTTT. It is translated as CASWTSDNTDTQYF.

The chain is built from TRBV7-2 and TRBJ1-1; 11 nucleotides align to TRBD1. The CDR3 consists of 15 residues. After removal of 4 bases from V and 4 bases from J, the junction contained 5 bases not matched to a gene. Per the germline V gene, CDR1 is SGHTA and CDR2 is FQGNSA. The CDR3 reads CASSWVGTGGTEAFF. CDR3 nucleotide sequence: TGTGCCAGCAGCTGGGTCGGGACAGGGGGCACTGAAGCTTTCTTT.

This clonotype appeared a few times. The chain recombines TRBV7-2 with TRBJ2-3; a possible D gene is TRBD1 (5 bases). The CDR3 runs to 15 residues. Germline CDR1 is SGHTA and CDR2 is FQGNSA. V lost 1 base and J lost 5, with 13 bases in between. CDR3 bases: TGTGCCAGCAGCTTAGGCAGGGTGGGGCGAGATACGCAGTATTTT. Its protein product is CASSLGRVGRDTQYF. The whole variable domain, filled in from reference TRBV7-2 and TRBJ2-3, reads GAGVSQSPSNKVTEKGKDVELRCDPISGHTALYWYRQSLGQGLEFLIYFQGNSAPDKSGLPSDRFSAERTGGSVSTLTIQRTQQEDSAVYLCASSLGRVGRDTQYFGPGTRLTVL.

The chain carries TRBV24-1 and TRBJ2-7, with 11 bases that match TRBD1. Trimming removed 3 bases from V and 0 bases from J; junction bases left unmatched: 3. The CDR3 consists of 16 residues. CDR1 and CDR2 (germline): KGHDR, SFDVKD. In DNA form, the CDR3 reads TGTGCCACCAGTGATCCCGGGACAGGGGGCTCCTACGAGCAGTACTTC. Its protein is CATSDPGTGGSYEQYF.

This clonotype was seen only a few times. A read error may explain this, as a much larger clone is one base away. The V and J genes are TRBV5-6 and TRBJ2-4; D remains ambiguous. Germline V gene data show CDR1 as SGHDT and CDR2 as YYEEEE. Trimming stripped 4 bases from V and 0 bases from J, with 8 bases between. The CDR3 covers 14 residues. The CDR3 sequence is CASSTGLAKNIQYF. As DNA, the CDR3 is TGTGCCAGCAGCACCGGCCTAGCCAAAAACATTCAGTACTTC.

The V gene is TRBV7-2, the J gene TRBJ2-7; D is ambiguous. The better agreement between TRBJ2-5 and the DNA end casts doubt on the J call. Germline lookup yields CDR1 SGHTA and CDR2 FQGNSA. CDR3 length: 14 amino acids. The CDR3 spells CASSLAGSSETQYF. The CDR3 nucleotides read TGTGCCAGCAGCTTAGCGGGCAGTTCCGAGACCCAGTACTTC.

This clonotype has only a few counts. The chain carries TRBV7-2 and TRBJ1-5; D uncertain. The CDR3 totals 15 residues. Looked up from germline, CDR1 is SGHTA and CDR2 is FQGNSA. V gave up 1 base and J gave up 1 base, with 8 bases separating them. The CDR3 bases are TGTGCCAGCAGCTTAGTGGCCATAAGCAATCAGCCCCAGCATTTT. The encoded protein is CASSLVAISNQPQHF.

In its sample, this clonotype was seen a few times. This chain uses TRBV20-1 with TRBJ1-1, with D hard to call. The V and J ends lost 2 bases and 1 base respectively, with 14 bases between them. This CDR3 is 15 amino acids long. Looked up from germline, CDR1 is DFQATT and CDR2 is SNEGSKA (reference sequence). This CDR3 is CSARPLSGPNTEAFF. The CDR3 bases are TGCAGTGCTAGACCTCTATCCGGACCGAACACTGAAGCTTTCTTT.

There are many counts of this clonotype. One base away lies a much larger clone, so this may be a sequencing read error. The rearrangement joins TRBV6-4 to TRBJ2-5; 9 bases fit TRBD2. The V gene end was trimmed by 8 bases and the J gene end by 11 bases; junction bases not matched to a gene: 12. The CDR3 runs 13 residues. Germline assignment: CDR1 MRHNA and CDR2 SNTAGT. CDR3 amino acids: CASSERGENEQYF. CDR3 in DNA: TGTGCCAGCTCAGAGCGGGGGGAAAATGAGCAGTACTTC.

The chain combines TRBV12-3 or TRBV12-4 with TRBJ2-5; 13 nucleotides match TRBD2. V shed 3 bases and J 5 bases; nucleotides not matched to a gene: 6. There are 16 residues in the CDR3. Here the CDR3 reads CASSLGLAGPSETQYF. The CDR3 DNA sequence: TGTGCCAGCAGTTTGGGACTAGCGGGGCCCTCGGAGACCCAGTACTTC.

This chain links TRBV7-2 with TRBJ1-1, with no clear D. Germline V lookup: CDR1 SGHTA, CDR2 FQGNSA. This CDR3 spans 15 amino acids. V lost 4 bases and J lost 4, with 16 bases in between. The CDR3 coding sequence is TGTGCCAGCAGCTCGGTCGAGGGTTGGTTCACTGAAGCTTTCTTT. It translates to CASSSVEGWFTEAFF. Supplemented by reference TRBV7-2 and TRBJ1-1, the full variable domain reads GAGVSQSPSNKVTEKGKDVELRCDPISGHTALYWYRQSLGQGLEFLIYFQGNSAPDKSGLPSDRFSAERTGGSVSTLTIQRTQQEDSAVYLCASSSVEGWFTEAFFGQGTRLTVV.

At least ten counts were recorded for this clonotype. The rearrangement uses TRBV20-1 and TRBJ2-4; TRBD2 matches at 10 bases. The J call is in doubt because the DNA end fits TRBJ2-7 better. Germline loops: CDR1 DFQATT, CDR2 SNEGSKA (reference sequence). CDR3 length equals 15 residues. The CDR3 sequence: CSARDLASGSREQYF. CDR3 in DNA: TGCAGTGCTAGAGATCTGGCTAGCGGGAGCCGCGAGCAGTACTTC.

The rearrangement links TRBV7-9 to TRBJ1-4; D gene uncertain. This CDR3 spans 15 amino acids. V lost 1 base and J 5 bases, leaving 11 bases between the germline ends. From germline, CDR1 is SEHNR and CDR2 FQNEAQ (reference sequence). The CDR3 sequence: CASSLGPRQNEKLFF. The CDR3 nucleotides are TGTGCCAGCAGCTTAGGGCCCAGGCAGAATGAAAAACTGTTTTTT.

The rearrangement uses TRBV10-3 and TRBJ1-2; D uncertain. From germline, CDR1 is ENHRY and CDR2 SYGVKD. The CDR3 length is 13 residues. The germline V and J ends were trimmed by 0 bases and 7 bases, with 9 bases remaining between them. CDR3 coding DNA: TGTGCCATCAGTGAGTCGACGGTTTTTGGCTACACCTTC. Translated: CAISESTVFGYTF.

The chain recombines TRBV27 with TRBJ2-7; 8 positions agree with TRBD2. Unmatched junction bases numbered 10, after V lost 0 bases and J lost 3 bases. Germline V CDR1 and CDR2: MNHEY, SMNVEV (reference sequence). The CDR3 is made up of 17 amino acids. In nucleotides, the CDR3 is TGTGCCAGCAGTTTATCGAGCGGGGGCAATTGGGTCTACGAGCAGTACTTC. Translated: CASSLSSGGNWVYEQYF.

This clonotype was observed a few times. V is TRBV19 and J is TRBJ1-5; D ambiguous. This CDR3 comprises 17 residues. Trimming cost V 5 bases and J 3 bases, with 20 bases left between them. The germline V gene has CDR1 LNHDA and CDR2 SQIVND (reference sequence). CDR3 in amino acids: CASSLRGPGILNQPQHF. The CDR3 nucleotides are TGTGCCAGTAGTTTAAGAGGTCCGGGGATCCTCAATCAGCCCCAGCATTTT.

The J gene is TRBJ2-2, the V gene TRBV6-2 or TRBV6-3; the D gene is possibly TRBD1 (6 bases). The V end lost 2 bases, the J end lost 7 bases, and 11 bases lay between the germline ends. CDR1 and CDR2 (germline): MNHEY, SVGEGT. The length of the CDR3 is 14 residues. The CDR3 here is CASSYTQGIGELFF. CDR3 nucleotide sequence: TGTGCCAGCAGTTACACGCAGGGGATCGGGGAGCTGTTTTTT.

J is TRBJ2-7 and V is TRBV27; possibly TRBD1 or TRBD2 for D (5 bases each). The CDR3 extends over 13 amino acids. Looked up from germline, CDR1 is MNHEY and CDR2 is SMNVEV (reference sequence). V lost 5 bases and J lost 3, with 11 bases in between. The CDR3 here is CASSDGALYEQYF. In DNA, the CDR3 is TGTGCCAGCAGTGACGGGGCACTCTACGAGCAGTACTTC.

A note on this clonotype: A much larger clone differs by one base, so this may be a read error. The chain links TRBV20-1 to TRBJ2-7; 13 bases agree with TRBD2. V lost 4 bases, J lost 7 bases, and 28 bases stayed unmatched. The CDR3 totals 21 residues. CDR1 DFQATT and CDR2 SNEGSKA come from the germline V gene (reference sequence). For the CDR3, the DNA is TGCAGTGCTACCTTCGGGACTAGCGGGACTGCCTTTCGGGGCTCCTACAATGAGCAGTACTTC. Its protein product is CSATFGTSGTAFRGSYNEQYF.

This clonotype was observed a few times. The gene calls are TRBV6-6 and TRBJ1-1; a possible D gene is TRBD1 (6 bases). CDR1 is MNHNY, CDR2 SVGAGI, per germline (reference sequence). The length of the CDR3 is 14 residues. V dropped 3 bases and J dropped 2 bases, with 10 bases sitting between them. Written as DNA, the CDR3 is TGTGCCAGCAGTTATAAGGGGGGAAACACTGAAGCTTTCTTT. Translation: CASSYKGGNTEAFF.